This T cell receptor (beta chain) was recorded in a study of blood T cell repertoires in COVID-19. Study information: T cells, B-cell-depleted T cells, or PBMCs provided the cDNA or gDNA that served as material.

Generated by immunoSEQ multiplex PCR, the TCRdb table keeps only in-frame clones and is missing some. The sample lists around 250,000 clones; 80% to 90% were seen once. All enrollees were roughly 18 to 100 years old and from approximately 25 US areas. Cohorts were based on clinical histories the participants reported. This clone has a handful of counts. This clonotype was obtained from a woman in her 40s who had been exposed to COVID-19. Source material: PBMCs or T cells enriched from blood (not recorded which).

The CDR3 is CASSGTGLGYTF. CDR3 nucleotides: TGTGCCAGCAGTGGCACAGGGTTGGGCTACACCTTC. This chain uses TRBV4-2 with TRBJ1-2, with D perhaps matching TRBD1 (6 bases). In germline, CDR1 is LGHNA, CDR2 YNFKEQ. V shed 6 bases and J shed 8 bases, with 13 bases lying between them. The CDR3 has 12 amino acids.